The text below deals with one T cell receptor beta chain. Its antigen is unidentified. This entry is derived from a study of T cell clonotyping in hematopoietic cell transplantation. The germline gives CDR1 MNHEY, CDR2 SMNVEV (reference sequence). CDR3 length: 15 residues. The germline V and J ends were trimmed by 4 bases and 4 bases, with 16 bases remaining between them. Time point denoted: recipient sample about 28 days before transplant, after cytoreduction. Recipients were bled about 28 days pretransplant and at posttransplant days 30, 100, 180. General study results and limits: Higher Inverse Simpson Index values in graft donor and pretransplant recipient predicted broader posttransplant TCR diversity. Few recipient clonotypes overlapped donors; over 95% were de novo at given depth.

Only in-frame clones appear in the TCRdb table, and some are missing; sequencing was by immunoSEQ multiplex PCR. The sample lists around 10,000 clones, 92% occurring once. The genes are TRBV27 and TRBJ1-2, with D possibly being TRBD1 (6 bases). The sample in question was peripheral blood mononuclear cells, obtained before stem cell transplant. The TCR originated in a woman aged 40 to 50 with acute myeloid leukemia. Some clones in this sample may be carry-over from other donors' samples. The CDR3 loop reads CASSSLQGGTYGYTF. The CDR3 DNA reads TGTGCCAGCAGTTCCCTACAGGGAGGCACCTATGGCTACACCTTC.